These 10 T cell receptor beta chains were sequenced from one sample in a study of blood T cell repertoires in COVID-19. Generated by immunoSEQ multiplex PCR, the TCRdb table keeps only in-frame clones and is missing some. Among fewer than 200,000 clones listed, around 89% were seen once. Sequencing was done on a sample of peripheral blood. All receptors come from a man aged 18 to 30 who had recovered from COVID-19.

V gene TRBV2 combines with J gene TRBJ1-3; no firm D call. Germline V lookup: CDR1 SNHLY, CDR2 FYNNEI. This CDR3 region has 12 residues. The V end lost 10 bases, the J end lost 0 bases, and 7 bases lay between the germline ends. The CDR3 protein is CATPSSGNTIYF. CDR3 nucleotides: TGTGCCACCCCGAGCTCTGGAAACACCATATATTTT.

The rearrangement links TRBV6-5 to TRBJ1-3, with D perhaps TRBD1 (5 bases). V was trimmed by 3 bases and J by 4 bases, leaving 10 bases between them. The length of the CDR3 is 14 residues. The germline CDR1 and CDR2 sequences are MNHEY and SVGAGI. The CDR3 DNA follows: TGTGCCAGCAGTTATCAGGGCTCAGGAAACACCATATATTTT. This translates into CASSYQGSGNTIYF.

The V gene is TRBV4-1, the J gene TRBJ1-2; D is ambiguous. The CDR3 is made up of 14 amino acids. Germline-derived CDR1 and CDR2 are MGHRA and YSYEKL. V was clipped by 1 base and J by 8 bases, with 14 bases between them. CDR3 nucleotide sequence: TGCGCCAGCAGCCAAGTTTTGGTGACTCTCGGCTACACCTTC. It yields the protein CASSQVLVTLGYTF.

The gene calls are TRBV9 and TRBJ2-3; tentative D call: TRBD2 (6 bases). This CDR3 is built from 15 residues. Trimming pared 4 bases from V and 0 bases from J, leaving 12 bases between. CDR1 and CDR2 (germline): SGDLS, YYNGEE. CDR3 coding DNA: TGTGCCAGCAGCCCACGAGCGGGTAGCACAGATACGCAGTATTTT. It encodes CASSPRAGSTDTQYF.

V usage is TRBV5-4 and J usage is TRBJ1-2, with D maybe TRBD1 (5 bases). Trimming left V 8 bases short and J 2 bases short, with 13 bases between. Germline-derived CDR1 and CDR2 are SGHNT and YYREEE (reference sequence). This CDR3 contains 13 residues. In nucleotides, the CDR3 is TGTGCCAGTTTTACCAGGGAAAACTATGGCTACACCTTC. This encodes CASFTRENYGYTF.

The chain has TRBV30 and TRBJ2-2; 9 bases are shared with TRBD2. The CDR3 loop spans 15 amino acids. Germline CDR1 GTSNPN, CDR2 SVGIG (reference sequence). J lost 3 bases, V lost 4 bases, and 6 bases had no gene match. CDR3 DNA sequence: TGTGCCTGGATGGCGGGAGGGACCTACACCGGGGAGCTGTTTTTT. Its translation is CAWMAGGTYTGELFF.

This CDR3 is CASSLQTGWLGSYNSPLHF. The CDR3 nucleotides read TGTGCCAGCAGTTTACAAACAGGGTGGTTGGGCTCCTATAATTCACCCCTCCACTTT. The chain employs TRBV28 and TRBJ1-6, with D perhaps TRBD1 (6 bases). Germline V lookup: CDR1 MDHEN, CDR2 SYDVKM. The CDR3 has 19 amino acids. Trimming left V 2 bases short and J 0 bases short, with 17 bases between.

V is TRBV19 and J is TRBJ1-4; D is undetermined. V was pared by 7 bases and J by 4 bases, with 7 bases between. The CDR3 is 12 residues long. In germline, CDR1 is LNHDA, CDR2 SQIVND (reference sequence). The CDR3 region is CASTGLNEKLFF. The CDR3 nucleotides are TGTGCCAGTACAGGACTTAATGAAAAACTGTTTTTT.

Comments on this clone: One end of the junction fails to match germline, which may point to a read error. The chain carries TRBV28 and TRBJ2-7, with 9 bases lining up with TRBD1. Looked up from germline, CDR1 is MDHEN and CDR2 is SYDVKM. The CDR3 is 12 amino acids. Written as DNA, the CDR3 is TGTGCCACAAGACCAGGGACAGGGAGAACGAACTTC. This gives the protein CATRPGTGRTNF.

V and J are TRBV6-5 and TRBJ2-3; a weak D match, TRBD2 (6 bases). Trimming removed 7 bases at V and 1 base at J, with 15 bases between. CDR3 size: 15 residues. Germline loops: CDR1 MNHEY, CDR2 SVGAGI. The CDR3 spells CASNSGGLGTDTQYF. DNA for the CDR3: TGTGCCAGCAACTCAGGAGGGCTAGGCACAGATACGCAGTATTTT.